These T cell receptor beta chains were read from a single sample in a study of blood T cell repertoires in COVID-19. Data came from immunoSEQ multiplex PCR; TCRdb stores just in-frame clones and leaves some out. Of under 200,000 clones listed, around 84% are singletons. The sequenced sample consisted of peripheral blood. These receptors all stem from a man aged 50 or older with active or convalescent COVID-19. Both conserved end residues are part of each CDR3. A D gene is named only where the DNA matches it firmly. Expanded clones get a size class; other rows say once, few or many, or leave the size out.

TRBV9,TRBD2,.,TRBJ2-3,TGTGCCAGCAGCGTCAGTAGCGGGAGGGCCGAAGATACGCAGTATTTT,CASSVSSGRAEDTQYF
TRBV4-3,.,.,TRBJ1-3,TGCGCCAGCAGGAGGCAGGGCCAGCGCGACACCATATATTTT,CASRRQGQRDTIYF
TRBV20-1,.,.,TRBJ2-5,TGCAGTGCTAGTGTACGGGGGAACCAAGAGACCCAGTACTTC,CSASVRGNQETQYF
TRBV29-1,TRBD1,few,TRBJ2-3,TGCAGCGCTTCCTGGGGCAGGGGGACAGATACGCAGTATTTT,CSASWGRGTDTQYF
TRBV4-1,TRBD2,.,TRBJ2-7,TGCGCCAGCAGCCGCCGACTAGCGGGAGGACGGGCCTACGAGCAGTACTTC,CASSRRLAGGRAYEQYF
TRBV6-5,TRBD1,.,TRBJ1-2,TGTGCCAGCAGCAAGACAGGGAACTATGGCTACACCTTC,CASSKTGNYGYTF
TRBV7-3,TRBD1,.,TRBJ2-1,TGTGCCAGCAGCCCTCCCGGGACAGGGTTCCATGAGCAGTTCTTC,CASSPPGTGFHEQFF
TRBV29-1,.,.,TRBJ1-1,TGCAGCGTTGCCCCGCGGGGGGGATATAGAGAAGCTTTCTTT,CSVAPRGGYREAFF
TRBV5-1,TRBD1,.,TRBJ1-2,TGCGCCAGCAGCCCAGGGACAGCCTCTCTTAACTATGGCTACACCTTC,CASSPGTASLNYGYTF
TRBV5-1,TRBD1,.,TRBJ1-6,TGCGCCAGCAGTAGGACCGGGACAGGGGGCATCTCACCCCTCCACTTT,CASSRTGTGGISPLHF
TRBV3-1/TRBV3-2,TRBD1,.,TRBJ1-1,TGTGCCAGCAGCCAAGGGGCAACAGGGGGCTTGACTGAAGCTTTCTTT,CASSQGATGGLTEAFF
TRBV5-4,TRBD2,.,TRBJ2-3,TGTGCCAGCAGGGTGGGACTAGCGGGGAGAGATACGCAGTATTTT,CASRVGLAGRDTQYF
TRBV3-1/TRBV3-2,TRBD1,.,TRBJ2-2,TGTGCCAGCAGCCAAGATCCCCCGGGACAGGGGGACACCGGGGAGCTGTTTTTT,CASSQDPPGQGDTGELFF
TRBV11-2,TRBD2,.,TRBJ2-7,TGTGCCAGCAGCTTAATGTCTAGCGGGAGATACGAGCAGTACTTC,CASSLMSSGRYEQYF
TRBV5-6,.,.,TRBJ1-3,TGTGCCAGCAGCTTGGCGCAGGGAAGTTACACCATATATTTT,CASSLAQGSYTIYF
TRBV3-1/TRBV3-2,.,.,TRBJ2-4,TGTGCCAGCAGCCACTTGACAGACATTCAGTACTTC,CASSHLTDIQYF
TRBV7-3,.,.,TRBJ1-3,TGTGCCAGCAGCTTAATGGGGCCTCCAGGGTCTGGAAACACCATATATTTT,CASSLMGPPGSGNTIYF
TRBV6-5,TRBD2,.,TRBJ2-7,TGTGCCAGCAGGGGGATGGGACTAGCCCTAAACGAGCAGTACTTC,CASRGMGLALNEQYF
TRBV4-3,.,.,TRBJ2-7,TGCGCCAGCAGCCCCGGTGGGGGCTGGACGGACGAGCAGTACTTC,CASSPGGGWTDEQYF
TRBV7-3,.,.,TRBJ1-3,TGTGCCAGCAGCTTGGCGGGGGGCAGCGGAAACACCATATATTTT,CASSLAGGSGNTIYF
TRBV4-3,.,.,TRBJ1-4,TGCGCCAGCAGCCAAGATCCCAGGGGCGTAGGGGAAAAACTGTTTTTT,CASSQDPRGVGEKLFF
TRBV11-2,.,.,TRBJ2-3,TGTGCCAGCAGCTTAACAGGGTGGGACTATCTTCGAGATACGCAGTATTTT,CASSLTGWDYLRDTQYF
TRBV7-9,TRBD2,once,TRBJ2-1,TGTGCCAGCAGCCCGTTCTTAGCGGGGGGGTACAATGAGCAGTTCTTC,CASSPFLAGGYNEQFF
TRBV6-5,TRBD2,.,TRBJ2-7,TGTGCCAGCAGTCCCGGACTAGCGGGAGCCTACGAGCAGTACTTC,CASSPGLAGAYEQYF
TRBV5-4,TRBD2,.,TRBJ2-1,TGTGCCAGCAGCCCTAGCGGGAGGGGGTGGAATGAGCAGTTCTTC,CASSPSGRGWNEQFF
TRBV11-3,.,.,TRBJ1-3,TGTGCCAGCAGCAGGGGTTTTGGAAACACCATATATTTT,CASSRGFGNTIYF
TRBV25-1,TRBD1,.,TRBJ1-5,TGTGCCAGCAGTGCCTCCGGGACAGGGGGCAATCAGCCCCAGCATTTT,CASSASGTGGNQPQHF
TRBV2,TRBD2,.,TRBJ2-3,TGTGCCAGCAGTTCCTCCAGCGGGGCCTCGTATACGCAGTATTTT,CASSSSSGASYTQYF
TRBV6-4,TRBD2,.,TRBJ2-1,TGTGCCAGCAGTGACCGACCCAGCGGGGGGGCCAGTGAGCAGTTCTTC,CASSDRPSGGASEQFF
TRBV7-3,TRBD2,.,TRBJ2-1,TGTGCCAGCAGACCCTCCGGGACTAGCGGGAACAATGAGCAGTTCTTC,CASRPSGTSGNNEQFF
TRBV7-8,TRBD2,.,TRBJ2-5,TGTGCCAGCAGCCTTCCTAGCGGTGAAGAGACCCAGTACTTC,CASSLPSGEETQYF
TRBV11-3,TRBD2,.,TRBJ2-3,TGTGCCAGCAGCCAAGCACTAGCGGGGACAGATACGCAGTATTTT,CASSQALAGTDTQYF
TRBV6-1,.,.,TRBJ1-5,TGTGCCAGCAGTGAAACGGGAAATAGCAATCAGCCCCAGCATTTT,CASSETGNSNQPQHF
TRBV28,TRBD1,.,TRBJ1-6,TGTGCCAGCAGCCCGACAGGGACCTATAATTCACCCCTCCACTTT,CASSPTGTYNSPLHF
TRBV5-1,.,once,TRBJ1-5,TGCGCCAGCAGTTCGAAGGGGTCAAGCAATCAGCCCCAGCATTTT,CASSSKGSSNQPQHF
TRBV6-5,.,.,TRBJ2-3,TGTGCCAGCAGTTACGCGACTTCAGATACGCAGTATTTT,CASSYATSDTQYF
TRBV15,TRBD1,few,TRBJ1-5,TGTGCCACCAGCAGAGATCAGACAGGGGGGCAGCCCCAGCATTTT,CATSRDQTGGQPQHF
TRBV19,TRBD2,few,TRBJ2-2,TGTGCCAGTAACCGGGGCTCTGGCGGGAGTTACACCGGGGAGCTGTTTTTT,CASNRGSGGSYTGELFF
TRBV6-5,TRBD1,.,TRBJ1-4,TGTGCCAGCAGAACCGGGACAGGGGGTAGAAAACTGTTTTTT,CASRTGTGGRKLFF
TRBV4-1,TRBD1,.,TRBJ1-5,TGCGCCAGCAGACGGGAGGGGGCGGGCAATCAGCCCCAGCATTTT,CASRREGAGNQPQHF
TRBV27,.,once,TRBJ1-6,TGTGCCAGCAGTTTATATGGGAGCTCCTATAATTCACCCCTCCACTTT,CASSLYGSSYNSPLHF
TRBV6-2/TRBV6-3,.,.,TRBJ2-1,TGTGCCAGCAGCCCCGCGGCGCCGCGCAATGAGCAGTTCTTC,CASSPAAPRNEQFF
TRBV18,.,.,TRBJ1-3,TGTGCCAGCTCACCAACGACAGACTCTGGAAACACCATATATTTT,CASSPTTDSGNTIYF
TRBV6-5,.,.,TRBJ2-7,TGTGCCAGCAGTCCTCGGGGGTCCACGCCTTACGAGCAGTACTTC,CASSPRGSTPYEQYF
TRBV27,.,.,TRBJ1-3,TGTGCCAGCAGTTTATCGGGGAGTGGAAACACCATATATTTT,CASSLSGSGNTIYF
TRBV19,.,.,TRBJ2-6,TGTGCCAGTAGTTATAGGACTCTCGGCATAGGGGGGGCCAACGTCCTGACTTTC,CASSYRTLGIGGANVLTF
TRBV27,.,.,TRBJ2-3,TGTGCCAGCAGTATCAGGGGCCCCACAGATACGCAGTATTTT,CASSIRGPTDTQYF
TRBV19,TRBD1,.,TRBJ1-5,TGTGCCAGTACCGGGACAGTCAGTCAGCCCCAGCATTTT,CASTGTVSQPQHF
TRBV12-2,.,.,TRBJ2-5,TGTGCAAGTCGCTTAACGTTGGGACAAAAAGAGACCCAGTACTTC,CASRLTLGQKETQYF
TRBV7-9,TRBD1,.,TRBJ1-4,TGTGCCAGCAGTCCCGGGACAGGGCCCTCAACTAATGAAAAACTGTTTTTT,CASSPGTGPSTNEKLFF
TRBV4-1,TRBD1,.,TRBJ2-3,TGCGCCAGCAGCCAAGGACAGGGGGCCCCAGATACGCAGTATTTT,CASSQGQGAPDTQYF
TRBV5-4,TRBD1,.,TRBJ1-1,TGTGCCAGCAGCTTACTCGGGACAGGGAACACTGAAGCTTTCTTT,CASSLLGTGNTEAFF
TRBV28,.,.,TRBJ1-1,TGTGCCAGCAGTTTAGATCCGGTGACTGAAGCTTTCTTT,CASSLDPVTEAFF
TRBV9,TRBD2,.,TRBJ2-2,TGTGCCAGCAGCGTAGCAGCGGGAGTATCAGGAGGGGAGCTGTTTTTT,CASSVAAGVSGGELFF